This T cell receptor (beta chain) was recorded in a study of shared clonotypes between healthy human individuals. This clone was counted between two and nine times. Germline CDR1 is SNHLY and CDR2 is FYNNEI. Trimming cost V 7 bases and J 4 bases; bases outside gene matches: 6. The CDR3 runs to 14 residues. In the source study's methods: Junction-only sequences without quality scores were provided by ImmunoSEQ, so filtering was different. Sequencing used immunoSEQ multiplex PCR; TCRdb keeps in-frame clones, though not all of them. The V and J calls and clone size come from that table; D and trimming were worked out from the DNA. The sample consists of 740,000 or so clones, around three quarters of them appearing once.

The specimen was memory CD4+ T cells sorted from blood. The subset here: CD45RA-negative fraction. The origin of this receptor is a woman aged 25 to 39 in good health. The rearrangement links TRBV2 to TRBJ2-1, with 8 bases matching TRBD2. The CDR3 nucleotides are TGTGCCAGCACGATCCTAGCGGGTTACAATGAGCAGTTCTTC. Translating it yields CASTILAGYNEQFF.